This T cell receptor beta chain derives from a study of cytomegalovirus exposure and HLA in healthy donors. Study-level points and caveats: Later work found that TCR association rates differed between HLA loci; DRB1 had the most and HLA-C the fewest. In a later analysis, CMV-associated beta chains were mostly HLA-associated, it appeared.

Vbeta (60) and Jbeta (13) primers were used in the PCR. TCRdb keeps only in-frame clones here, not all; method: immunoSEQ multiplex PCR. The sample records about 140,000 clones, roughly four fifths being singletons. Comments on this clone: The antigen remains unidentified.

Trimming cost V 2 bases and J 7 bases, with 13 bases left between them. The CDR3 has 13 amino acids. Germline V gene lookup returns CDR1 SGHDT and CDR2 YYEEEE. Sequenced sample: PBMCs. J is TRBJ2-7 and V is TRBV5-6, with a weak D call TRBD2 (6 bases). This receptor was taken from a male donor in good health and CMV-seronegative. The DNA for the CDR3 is TGTGCCAGCAGCTTTGGGACGGAGGGGGAGCAGTACTTC. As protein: CASSFGTEGEQYF.